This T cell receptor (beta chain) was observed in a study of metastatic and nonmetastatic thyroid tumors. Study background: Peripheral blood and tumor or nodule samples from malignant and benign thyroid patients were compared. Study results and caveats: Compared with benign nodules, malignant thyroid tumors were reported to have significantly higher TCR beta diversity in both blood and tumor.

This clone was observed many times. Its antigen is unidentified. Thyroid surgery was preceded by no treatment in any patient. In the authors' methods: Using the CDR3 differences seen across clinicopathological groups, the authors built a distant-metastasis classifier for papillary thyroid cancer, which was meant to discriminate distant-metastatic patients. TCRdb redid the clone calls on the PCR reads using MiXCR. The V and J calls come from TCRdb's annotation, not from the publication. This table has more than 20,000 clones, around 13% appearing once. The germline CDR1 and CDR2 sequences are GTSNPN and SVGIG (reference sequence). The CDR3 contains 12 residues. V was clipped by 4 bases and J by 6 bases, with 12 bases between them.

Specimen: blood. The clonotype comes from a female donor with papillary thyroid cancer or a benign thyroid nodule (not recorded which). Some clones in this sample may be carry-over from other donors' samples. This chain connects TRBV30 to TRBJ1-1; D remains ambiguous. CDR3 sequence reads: CAWTGDRAEAFF. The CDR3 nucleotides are TGTGCCTGGACTGGGGATCGGGCTGAAGCTTTCTTT.